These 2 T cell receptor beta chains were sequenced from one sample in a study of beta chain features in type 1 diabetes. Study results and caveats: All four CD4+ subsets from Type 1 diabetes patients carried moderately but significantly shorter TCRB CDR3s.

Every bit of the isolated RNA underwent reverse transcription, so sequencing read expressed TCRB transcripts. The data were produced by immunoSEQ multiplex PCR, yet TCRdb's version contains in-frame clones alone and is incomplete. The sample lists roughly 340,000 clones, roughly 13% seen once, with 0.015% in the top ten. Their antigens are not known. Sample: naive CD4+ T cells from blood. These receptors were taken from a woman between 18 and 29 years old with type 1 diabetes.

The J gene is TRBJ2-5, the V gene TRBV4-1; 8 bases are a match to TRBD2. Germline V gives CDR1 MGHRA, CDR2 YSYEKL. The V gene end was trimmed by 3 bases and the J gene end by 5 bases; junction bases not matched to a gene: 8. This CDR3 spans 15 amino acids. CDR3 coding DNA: TGCGCCAGCAGCCAGAACGGGAGGGCCGGGGAGACCCAGTACTTC. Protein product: CASSQNGRAGETQYF.

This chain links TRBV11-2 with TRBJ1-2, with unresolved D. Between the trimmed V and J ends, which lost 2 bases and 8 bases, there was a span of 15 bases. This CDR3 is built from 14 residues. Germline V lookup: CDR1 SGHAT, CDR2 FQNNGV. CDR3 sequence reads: CASSLFSVRRGYTF. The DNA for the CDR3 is TGTGCCAGCAGCTTATTCTCCGTGAGGCGGGGCTACACCTTC.